The T cell receptor beta chain under discussion was sequenced for a study of shared clonotypes between healthy human individuals. As for the study in general: A couple of women and a few men aged 18 to 49 made up the donors. Researchers assigned three CD4 naive, three CD4 memory, two CD8 naive and one CD8 memory plate to each donor.

The study ran the assay at deep level. Profiling relied on immunoSEQ multiplex PCR, and the TCRdb table lists in-frame clones only, not all of them. The table lists a few hundred thousand clones, nearly 97% of them singletons. Selected positively for CCR7 and CD45RO-negative, naive CD8 cells excluded terminally differentiated effector memory CD45RA+ cells. Study outcomes and limitations: Generation probabilities were higher for clonotypes shared across all four sorted-subset donors than for unshared ones.

A note on this clone: The target antigen is unknown.

The specimen was naive CD8+ T cells sorted from blood. This TCR came from a woman aged 25 to 39 in good health.

CDR3 sequence reads: CASSLRPSGTYEQYF. The CDR3 DNA follows: TGTGCCAGCAGCCTCCGGCCTAGCGGGACCTACGAGCAGTACTTC. This rearrangement joins TRBV7-9 to TRBJ2-7; TRBD2 agrees at 9 bases. Trimming cost V 5 bases and J 2 bases; bases outside gene matches: 7. The CDR3 spans 15 residues. CDR1 is SEHNR and CDR2 is FQNEAQ in the germline V gene (reference sequence).